Sequencing of this T cell receptor (beta chain) was carried out in a study of blood T cell repertoires in COVID-19. Study details: Sites across the United States, Italy and Spain contributed samples from acute and convalescent COVID-19.

Individuals drawn from about 26 US areas were about 18 to 89 years old. Participant-given clinical history determined each cohort assignment. V shed 3 bases and J 6 bases; nucleotides not matched to a gene: 7. Germline V gene lookup returns CDR1 LNHDA and CDR2 SQIVND (reference sequence). CDR3 size: 15 residues. Authors' data handling: Scientists estimated how many nucleated cells there were by amplifying reference gene primers. Assay used: immunoSEQ multiplex PCR; TCRdb lists only in-frame clones, some missing. V and J calls plus clone size are reproduced from that table; the DNA served to infer D and trimming. The sample has about 230,000 clones; roughly 89% are singletons.

The rearrangement links TRBV19 to TRBJ2-1, with 8 bases aligning to TRBD2. The clonotype originates from a woman younger than 45 with acute COVID-19. The sample comprised PBMCs or T cells enriched from blood (not recorded which). CDR3 coding DNA: TGTGCCAGTAGTATGGGCGGGGGGTATTTCAATGAGCAGTTCTTC. It specifies CASSMGGGYFNEQFF.